The clone carrying this T cell receptor beta chain was recorded only once. The data were obtained in a study of blood T cell repertoires in COVID-19. The wider study: Samples representing acute and convalescent COVID-19 were sourced from the United States, Italy and Spain. T cells, B-cell-depleted T cells, or PBMCs supplied cDNA or gDNA.

CDR3 length equals 13 residues. With 6 bases removed from V and 3 bases from J, the gap between germline ends came to 11 bases. Germline CDR1 is LNHDA and CDR2 is SQIVND (reference sequence). Original analysis: Estimation of nucleated cell counts was performed using reference gene primer amplification. Data came from immunoSEQ multiplex PCR; TCRdb stores just in-frame clones and leaves some out. V and J calls and clone size are given by that table; D and trimming were obtained from the DNA. Among 300,000 to 450,000 clones, approximately 86% were seen once, and the ten largest hold around 2.9%. The J gene is TRBJ1-1, the V gene TRBV19; no reliable D call. This clonotype originated in a human donor in a cohort sampled during active COVID-19. The material sequenced was peripheral blood. The CDR3, as DNA: TGTGCCAGTAGCCAATACAAAGACACTGAAGCTTTCTTT. It codes for CASSQYKDTEAFF.